The 14 T cell receptor beta chains in this list originate from one sample, sequenced in a study of shared clonotypes between healthy human individuals. Clones were sequenced by immunoSEQ multiplex PCR, and TCRdb holds only the in-frame ones, with some missing. The repertoire holds over a million clones, with approximately 80% as singletons. The sample comprised memory CD4+ T cells from PBMCs. Subset meaning: CD45RA-negative fraction. The source of these receptors is a man aged 18 to 35 in good health. Some clones in this sample may be carry-over from other donors' samples.

This rearrangement joins TRBV10-1 to TRBJ2-3; a possible D gene is TRBD2 (6 bases). The CDR3 extends over 15 amino acids. The V end lost 3 bases, the J end lost 4 bases, and 14 bases lay between the germline ends. Germline V gives CDR1 WNHNN, CDR2 SYGVQD (reference sequence). This CDR3 is CASSERLGGADTQYF. Written as DNA, the CDR3 is TGCGCCAGCAGTGAAAGGTTAGGCGGGGCAGATACGCAGTATTTT.

This clone was observed at least ten times. The chain couples TRBV29-1 to TRBJ2-1; 9 bases are shared with TRBD2. This CDR3 is 14 amino acids long. Trimming at V came to 4 bases and at J to 2 bases, leaving 3 bases not matched to a gene. CDR1 is SQVTM and CDR2 is ANQGSEA in the germline V gene. DNA for the CDR3: TGCAGCGTTGCTCCTAGCGGGACCTACAATGAGCAGTTCTTC. Protein: CSVAPSGTYNEQFF.

The table lists this clone with a few counts. The chain's CDR3 is CASSFTGGGGYTF. In DNA form, the CDR3 reads TGTGCCAGCAGCTTCACAGGGGGCGGAGGCTACACCTTC. The chain is built from TRBV7-9 and TRBJ1-2, with 9 bases matching TRBD1. The CDR3 has 13 residues. V was clipped by 3 bases and J by 8 bases; unmatched bases: 4. Per germline, CDR1 SEHNR and CDR2 FQNEAQ (reference sequence).

The chain links TRBV7-3 to TRBJ2-1, with 9 positions matching TRBD2. V gave up 4 bases and J gave up 0 bases; unmatched junction bases: 4. This CDR3 is 16 amino acids long. Germline CDR1 SGHTA, CDR2 FQGTGA. DNA of the CDR3: TGTGCCAGCAGCTCTAGCGGGAAAGGCTCCTACAATGAGCAGTTCTTC. Protein: CASSSSGKGSYNEQFF.

The chain joins TRBV28 to TRBJ1-2; D uncertain. Germline-derived CDR1 and CDR2 are MDHEN and SYDVKM. With 1 base removed from V and 8 bases from J, the gap between germline ends came to 11 bases. This CDR3 spans 13 amino acids. CDR3 residues: CASSLFAVAGYTF. As DNA, the CDR3 is TGTGCCAGCAGTTTATTCGCGGTCGCCGGCTACACCTTC.

The chain carries TRBV4-1 and TRBJ1-5, with 8 bases identical to TRBD1. This CDR3 spans 16 amino acids. The trim removed 2 bases at V and 5 bases at J, leaving 8 bases unmatched. The germline CDR1 and CDR2 sequences are MGHRA and YSYEKL. The CDR3 reads CASSQYSYRGDQPQHF. The CDR3 DNA is TGCGCCAGCAGCCAATACTCGTACAGGGGGGATCAGCCCCAGCATTTT.

This rearrangement joins TRBV6-1 to TRBJ1-2, with a possible D match to TRBD1 (5 bases). With 1 base removed from V and 11 bases from J, the gap between germline ends came to 14 bases. The CDR3 runs to 13 residues. Germline V gene data show CDR1 as MNHNS and CDR2 as SASEGT. The CDR3 region has the DNA TGTGCCAGCAGTGAAGTGGCAGGGCGAGGGTACACCTTC. This translates into CASSEVAGRGYTF.

The rearrangement uses TRBV28 and TRBJ1-2; 7 nucleotides agree with TRBD1. This CDR3 has 14 amino acids. V was pared by 3 bases and J by 6 bases, with 7 bases of the junction left unmatched. The V gene's germline CDR1 is MDHEN and CDR2 SYDVKM. As DNA, the CDR3 is TGTGCCAGCAGTTTCTCACAGGGGTGGGATGGCTACACCTTC. Its protein product is CASSFSQGWDGYTF.

The rearrangement joins TRBV7-3 to TRBJ1-2; 7 nucleotides align to TRBD1. CDR3 length: 13 amino acids. Germline V CDR1 and CDR2: SGHTA, FQGTGA. The V segment lost 5 bases and the J segment 5 bases; nucleotides outside the gene matches: 5. The CDR3 is CASSAGTAYGYTF. CDR3 bases: TGTGCCAGCAGCGCCGGGACAGCGTATGGCTACACCTTC.

The chain uses TRBV29-1 and TRBJ2-7, with TRBD1 as a possible D gene (5 bases). Germline values: CDR1 SQVTM, CDR2 ANQGSEA. The CDR3 extends over 14 amino acids. Between the trimmed V and J ends, which lost 5 bases and 3 bases, there was a span of 17 bases. The CDR3 region has the DNA TGCAGCGTTCGGTCAGGCCGTCAGGGCTACGAGCAGTACTTC. Amino acids: CSVRSGRQGYEQYF.

The chain combines TRBV19 with TRBJ1-2; no clear D. This CDR3 comprises 13 residues. Trimming took 5 bases from V and 0 from J, leaving 7 bases between them. CDR1 and CDR2 (germline): LNHDA, SQIVND (reference sequence). CDR3 nucleotides: TGTGCCAGTAGTTTCCGGACTAACTATGGCTACACCTTC. Protein product: CASSFRTNYGYTF.

With regard to this clone: This same CDR3 is encoded by further DNA sequences in the sample. J is TRBJ2-7 and V is TRBV29-1; D unresolved. The CDR3 loop spans 12 amino acids. Deletions cut 0 bases from V and 2 bases from J, with 5 bases between. Per the germline V gene, CDR1 is SQVTM and CDR2 is ANQGSEA. CDR3 protein: CSVEDGTYEQYF. DNA of the CDR3: TGCAGCGTTGAAGATGGCACCTACGAGCAGTACTTC.

This clone was counted between two and nine times. The V and J genes are TRBV6-1 and TRBJ1-2, with 11 positions matching TRBD1. The J segment lost 5 bases and the V segment lost 2 bases, leaving 4 bases of the junction unmatched. Per the germline V gene, CDR1 is MNHNS and CDR2 is SASEGT. The CDR3 sequence is 15 residues long. The CDR3 spells CASSEWTGGKYGYTF. The CDR3 DNA reads TGTGCCAGCAGTGAATGGACAGGGGGCAAATATGGCTACACCTTC.

This clone appeared a few times. The J gene is TRBJ1-5, the V gene TRBV29-1; 7 bases are a match to TRBD1. J lost 1 base, V lost 6 bases, and 6 bases had no gene match. The CDR3 extends over 14 amino acids. CDR1 is SQVTM, CDR2 ANQGSEA, per germline. Written as DNA, the CDR3 is TGCAGCGTGATGACAGGGTCCAGCAATCAGCCCCAGCATTTT. This codes for CSVMTGSSNQPQHF. The variable domain in full, completed from reference TRBV29-1 and TRBJ1-5, reads SAVISQKPSRDICQRGTSLTIQCQVDSQVTMMFWYRQQPGQSLTLIATANQGSEATYESGFVIDKFPISRPNLTFSTLTVSNMSPEDSSIYLCSVMTGSSNQPQHFGDGTRLSIL.